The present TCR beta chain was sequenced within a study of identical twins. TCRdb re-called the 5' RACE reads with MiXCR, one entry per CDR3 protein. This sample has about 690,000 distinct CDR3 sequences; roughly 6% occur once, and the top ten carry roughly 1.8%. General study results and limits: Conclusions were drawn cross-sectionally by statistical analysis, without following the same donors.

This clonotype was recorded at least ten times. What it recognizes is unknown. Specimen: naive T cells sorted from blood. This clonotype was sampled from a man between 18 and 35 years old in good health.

CDR3 sequence: CASSLAPLYNEQFF. CDR3 nucleotide sequence: TGCGCCAGCAGCTTGGCGCCACTATACAATGAGCAGTTCTTC. This chain links TRBV5-1 with TRBJ2-1, with D hard to call. The CDR3 has 14 amino acids. With 0 bases removed from V and 4 bases from J, the gap between germline ends came to 8 bases. In germline, CDR1 is SGHRS, CDR2 YFSETQ.